Sequencing of this TCR beta chain was carried out in a study of blood T cell repertoires in COVID-19. Recruitment covered about two dozen US areas and drew participants whose ages spanned roughly 18 to 90 years. Germline-derived CDR1 and CDR2 are SEHNR and FQNEAQ (reference sequence). Trimming left V 4 bases short and J 5 bases short, with 15 bases between. This CDR3 contains 15 residues. As processed by the authors: Reference gene primer amplification yielded estimated nucleated cell counts. Assay: immunoSEQ multiplex PCR; the TCRdb copy retains only in-frame clones and omits some. The DNA gave D and trimming, while V, J and clone size come from that table. The sample includes hundreds of thousands of clones, around nine tenths of them seen just once.

The clonotype originates from a woman aged 45 to 65 who had recovered from COVID-19. The sequencing input was PBMCs or T cells enriched from blood (not recorded which). The V gene is TRBV7-9, the J gene TRBJ2-1; possibly TRBD2 for D (5 bases). DNA of the CDR3: TGTGCCAGCAGCTCCGGGGATTACGGGCACAATGAGCAGTTCTTC. Translation gives CASSSGDYGHNEQFF.